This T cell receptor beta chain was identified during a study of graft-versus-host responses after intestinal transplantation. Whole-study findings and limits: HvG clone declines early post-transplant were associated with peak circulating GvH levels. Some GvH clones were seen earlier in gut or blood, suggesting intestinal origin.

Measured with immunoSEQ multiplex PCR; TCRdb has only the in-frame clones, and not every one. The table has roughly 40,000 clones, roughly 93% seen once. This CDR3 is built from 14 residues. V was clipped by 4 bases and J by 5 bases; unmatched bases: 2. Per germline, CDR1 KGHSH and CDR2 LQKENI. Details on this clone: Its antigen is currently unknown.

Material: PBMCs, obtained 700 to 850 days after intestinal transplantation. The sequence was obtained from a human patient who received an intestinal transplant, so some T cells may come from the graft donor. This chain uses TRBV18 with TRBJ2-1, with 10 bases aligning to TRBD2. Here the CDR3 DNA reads TGTGCCAGCTCACTGGGACTAGCGAACAATGAGCAGTTCTTC. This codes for CASSLGLANNEQFF.